This is a list of T cell receptor beta chains from one sample in a study of regulatory T cells in long-lasting Graves disease. A single record per CDR3 protein comes from TCRdb applying MiXCR to the multiplex PCR reads. The table records about 620,000 distinct CDR3 sequences, around 15% of them present only once. This sample also belongs to another study, concerning T cells in Graves' hyperthyroidism and ophthalmopathy.

Sequencing used peripheral blood mononuclear cells (PBMCs), obtained at new diagnosis, from a patient treated with antithyroid drugs. These receptors all come from a woman between 25 and 40 years old with Graves disease. CDR3s include the opening cysteine and the closing phenylalanine or tryptophan. Each record gives: D gene, V gene, clone size, J gene, CDR3 DNA, CDR3 protein. The D gene is left open where the match is weak. Size is omitted from some rows. Given values are once, few, many or a class for expanded clones.

D: TRBD1
V: TRBV6-1
size: few
J: TRBJ2-7
DNA: TGTGCCAGCAGTGAAGGTGGGACAGGGGTCAACGAGCAGTACTTC
CDR3: CASSEGGTGVNEQYF

D: .
V: TRBV20-1
size: .
J: TRBJ1-5
DNA: TGCAGTGCCGGGGAAAGCAATCAGCCCCAGCATTTT
CDR3: CSAGESNQPQHF

D: TRBD1
V: TRBV7-9
size: many
J: TRBJ2-5
DNA: TGTGCCAGCAGCTATCCAGGGGGCTCGGAAGAGACCCAGTACTTC
CDR3: CASSYPGGSEETQYF

D: .
V: TRBV28
size: many
J: TRBJ1-1
DNA: TGTGCCAGCAGTCCCAGACTAGTGGCTTTCTTT
CDR3: CASSPRLVAFF

D: .
V: TRBV5-1
size: .
J: TRBJ2-3
DNA: TGCGCCAGCAGCTTGGTGTGGGGGGTACGCACAGATACGCAGTATTTT
CDR3: CASSLVWGVRTDTQYF

D: .
V: TRBV19
size: .
J: TRBJ2-2
DNA: TGTGCCAGTGGGATGATCCCGGTCACCGGGGAGCTGTTTTTT
CDR3: CASGMIPVTGELFF

D: .
V: TRBV20-1
size: few
J: TRBJ2-5
DNA: TGCAGTGCTAGAGACGGGGGATCCCAAGAGACCCAGTACTTC
CDR3: CSARDGGSQETQYF

D: .
V: TRBV20-1
size: .
J: TRBJ2-1
DNA: TGCAGTGCTAGAGATTCATCGGCCGGCGGTAATGAGCAGTTCTTC
CDR3: CSARDSSAGGNEQFF

D: .
V: TRBV30
size: .
J: TRBJ2-3
DNA: TGTGCCTGGAGTGTACGTATCACAGATACGCAGTATTTT
CDR3: CAWSVRITDTQYF

D: .
V: TRBV28
size: many
J: TRBJ1-3
DNA: TGTGCCAGCAGTTCCCCTGCTAAAGCTGGAAACACCATATATTTT
CDR3: CASSSPAKAGNTIYF

D: .
V: TRBV12-3/TRBV12-4
size: many
J: TRBJ1-4
DNA: TGTGCCAGCAGTTTAGCCCCAGGGAATGAAAAACTGTTTTTT
CDR3: CASSLAPGNEKLFF

D: TRBD1
V: TRBV14
size: .
J: TRBJ1-1
DNA: TGTGCCAGCAGCTCCGACAGGGGGCCTGTCGCAGCTTTCTTT
CDR3: CASSSDRGPVAAFF

D: TRBD2
V: TRBV7-3
size: few
J: TRBJ2-7
DNA: TGTGCCAGCAGCTTAAATGGCGGGAGCTTCGGCTACGAGCAGTACTTC
CDR3: CASSLNGGSFGYEQYF

D: TRBD1
V: TRBV6-1
size: .
J: TRBJ1-6
DNA: TGTGCCAGCAGAATGCGACAGGGCCTCAATTCACCCCTCCACTTT
CDR3: CASRMRQGLNSPLHF

D: .
V: TRBV19
size: few
J: TRBJ1-5
DNA: TGTGCCAGTAGTCCCGACGGGGTATCAGGACCCCAGCATTTT
CDR3: CASSPDGVSGPQHF

D: TRBD2
V: TRBV30
size: .
J: TRBJ2-1
DNA: TGTGCCTGGAGCCGCGGGACTATCAATGAGCAGTTCTTC
CDR3: CAWSRGTINEQFF

D: .
V: TRBV12-3/TRBV12-4
size: many
J: TRBJ2-7
DNA: TGTGCCAGCAGTTCGACGGATTTCGACGAGCAGTACTTC
CDR3: CASSSTDFDEQYF

D: TRBD1
V: TRBV18
size: .
J: TRBJ2-7
DNA: TGTGCCAGCGGAACCGGGACAGGGAACGAGCAGTACTTC
CDR3: CASGTGTGNEQYF

D: .
V: TRBV30
size: few
J: TRBJ2-1
DNA: TGTGCCTGGAGTGTACCGGCGAATGAGCAGTTCTTC
CDR3: CAWSVPANEQFF

D: TRBD1
V: TRBV7-7
size: .
J: TRBJ1-2
DNA: TGTGCTAGCAGCTTAGACAGGGTGAGGGATGGCTACACCTTC
CDR3: CASSLDRVRDGYTF

D: TRBD1
V: TRBV18
size: .
J: TRBJ2-7
DNA: TGTGCCAGCTCACGAGGGACAGGGGATCCCTACGAGCAGTACTTC
CDR3: CASSRGTGDPYEQYF

D: .
V: TRBV20-1
size: .
J: TRBJ2-3
DNA: TGCAGTGCGGGTATTCAAGCGGTTAGCACAGATACGCAGTATTTT
CDR3: CSAGIQAVSTDTQYF

D: TRBD2
V: TRBV28
size: many
J: TRBJ2-2
DNA: TGTGCCAGCAGGGGACTAGCGGGGAACACCGGGGAGCTGTTTTTT
CDR3: CASRGLAGNTGELFF

D: .
V: TRBV19
size: .
J: TRBJ2-5
DNA: TGTGCCAGTCGGAGTAGAGGTGTATCGGAGACCCAGTACTTC
CDR3: CASRSRGVSETQYF

D: TRBD2
V: TRBV24-1
size: once
J: TRBJ2-5
DNA: TGTGCCTCCAGTGATTTTGTAGCGGGGAACCAAGAGACCCAGTACTTC
CDR3: CASSDFVAGNQETQYF

D: .
V: TRBV12-3/TRBV12-4
size: .
J: TRBJ2-2
DNA: TGTGCCAGCAGTTTGCAACGCACCGGGGAGCTGTTTTTT
CDR3: CASSLQRTGELFF

D: .
V: TRBV3-1
size: .
J: TRBJ1-2
DNA: TGTGCCAGCAGCGACGGACGAAGCGGTTGGGGCTACACCTTC
CDR3: CASSDGRSGWGYTF

D: TRBD2
V: TRBV20-1
size: .
J: TRBJ2-7
DNA: TGCAGTGCTGACACCAGACTAGCGGGTTTTCGAGAAAGCCCCTACGAGCAGTACTTC
CDR3: CSADTRLAGFRESPYEQYF

D: TRBD1
V: TRBV19
size: .
J: TRBJ1-1
DNA: TGTGCCAGTAGTCCTCAGACAGGGACGAACACTGAAGCTTTCTTT
CDR3: CASSPQTGTNTEAFF